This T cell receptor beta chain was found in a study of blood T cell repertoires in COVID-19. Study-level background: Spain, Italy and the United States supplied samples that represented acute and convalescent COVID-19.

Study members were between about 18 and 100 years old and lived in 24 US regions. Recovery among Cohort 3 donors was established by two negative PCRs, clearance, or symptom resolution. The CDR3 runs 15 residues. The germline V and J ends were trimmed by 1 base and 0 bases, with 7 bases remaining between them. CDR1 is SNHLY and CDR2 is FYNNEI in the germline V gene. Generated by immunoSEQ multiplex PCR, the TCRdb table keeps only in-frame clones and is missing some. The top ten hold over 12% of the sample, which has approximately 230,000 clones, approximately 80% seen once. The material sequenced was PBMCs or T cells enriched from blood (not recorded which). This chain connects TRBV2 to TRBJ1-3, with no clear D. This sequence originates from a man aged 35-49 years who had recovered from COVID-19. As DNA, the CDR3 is TGTGCCAGCAGTGAAGACAGCCTCTCTGGAAACACCATATATTTT. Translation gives CASSEDSLSGNTIYF.